What follows are 7 T cell receptor beta chains derived from one specimen sequenced in a study of spatial heterogeneity in lung cancer. TCRdb reprocessed the 5' RACE reads via MiXCR and lists one record per CDR3 protein. The data show about 940 distinct CDR3 sequences, 13% seen once. The time point: sample taken at primary tumor resection. Unsorted samples of tumor, nontumor lung or frozen PBMC had their whole RNA sequenced. The sample consisted of PBMCs, taken at surgery. Every receptor here comes from a male donor with early-stage non-small cell lung cancer.

By share, this clonotype ranks as medium-sized (0.01 to 0.1%). Within a library made for alpha chains, this beta chain is off target, and its count is uninformative. The gene calls are TRBV7-2 and TRBJ2-7, with D perhaps TRBD2 (5 bases). V was cut by 5 bases and J by 3 bases, with 8 bases left in between. CDR1 and CDR2 (germline): SGHTA, FQGNSA. The CDR3 has 12 residues. The CDR3, as DNA: TGTGCCAGCAGCCGGGATTACTACGAGCAGTACTTC. Translation: CASSRDYYEQYF.

This clonotype is termed large. Since the library was made to target alpha chains, this beta chain is a stray read and its abundance is not meaningful. This chain links TRBV5-1 with TRBJ2-6; D is uncertain. This CDR3 has 13 amino acids. Germline V gene data show CDR1 as SGHRS and CDR2 as YFSETQ. V was cut by 0 bases and J by 3 bases, with 1 base left in between. CDR3 loop: CASSLDGANVLTF. The DNA of the CDR3 is TGCGCCAGCAGCTTGGATGGGGCCAACGTCCTGACTTTC.

On this clonotype: In a library made to pick up alpha chains, this beta chain is a stray read with a size that means little. V and J are TRBV28 and TRBJ2-3; tentative D call: TRBD2 (6 bases). CDR3 length: 15 amino acids. Trimming pared 3 bases from V and 1 base from J, leaving 11 bases between. In germline, CDR1 is MDHEN, CDR2 SYDVKM. The DNA of the CDR3 is TGTGCCAGCAGTTTTTCACTAGCCGGCACAGATACGCAGTATTTT. Protein sequence: CASSFSLAGTDTQYF.

This clonotype is termed large. A library prepared for alpha chains yielded this beta chain as an off-target read; its size is of little meaning. The V call is TRBV7-3, the J call TRBJ2-1; TRBD1 matches 8 bases. After removal of 5 bases from V and 12 bases from J, the junction contained 9 bases not matched to a gene. Germline values: CDR1 SGHTA, CDR2 FQGTGA. The CDR3 consists of 13 residues. The CDR3 is CASSDGQGSGQFF. DNA for the CDR3: TGTGCCAGCAGCGACGGACAGGGAAGCGGGCAGTTCTTC. The full variable domain, its missing parts supplied by reference TRBV7-3 and TRBJ2-1, is GAGVSQTPSNKVTEKGKYVELRCDPISGHTALYWYRQSLGQGPEFLIYFQGTGAADDSGLPNDRFFAVRPEGSVSTLKIQRTERGDSAVYLCASSDGQGSGQFFGPGTRLTVL.

The table lists this clonotype with many counts. The library was designed around alpha chains, so this beta chain is a stray read whose abundance carries little weight. This chain connects TRBV29-1 to TRBJ2-1; the D gene is possibly TRBD1 (6 bases). Deletions cut 0 bases from V and 0 bases from J, with 12 bases between. Germline CDR1 SQVTM, CDR2 ANQGSEA. The CDR3 extends over 16 amino acids. CDR3 amino acids: CSVEDPDRSSYNEQFF. The CDR3 coding sequence is TGCAGCGTTGAAGATCCCGACAGGAGCTCCTACAATGAGCAGTTCTTC.

Judged by abundance, this clonotype is medium-sized. This beta chain was picked up by a library intended for alpha chains and is off target, so its count carries little meaning. J is TRBJ2-1 and V is TRBV6-2 or TRBV6-3, with 7 bases lining up with TRBD1. J gave up 3 bases and V 5 bases, and 4 bases lay outside the gene matches. CDR3 size: 14 residues. Germline lookup yields CDR1 MNHEY and CDR2 SVGEGT. The CDR3 is CASSLRDSYNEQFF. The CDR3 DNA sequence: TGTGCCAGCAGTCTCCGGGACAGCTACAATGAGCAGTTCTTC.

By frequency in the sample, this clonotype is medium-sized. Since the library was made to target alpha chains, this beta chain is a stray read and its abundance is not meaningful. The chain links TRBV7-2 to TRBJ2-3; no firm D call. Trimming cost V 1 base and J 4 bases, with 12 bases left between them. CDR3 length: 15 residues. The germline CDR1 and CDR2 sequences are SGHTA and FQGNSA. For the CDR3, the DNA is TGTGCCAGCAGCTTAGAGCGCCTGGGGTCAGATACGCAGTATTTT. Amino acid sequence: CASSLERLGSDTQYF.